The 3 T cell receptor beta chains presented below share a single source sample, sequenced in a study of shared clonotypes between healthy human individuals. Generated by immunoSEQ multiplex PCR, the TCRdb table keeps only in-frame clones and is missing some. The sample includes nearly 2 million clones, approximately 95% of them seen just once. The naive CD8 population came from CD45RO-negative cells selected for CCR7, without terminally differentiated effector memory CD45RA+ cells. Source material: naive CD8+ T cells sorted from blood. Receptor source: a man between 18 and 35 years old in good health.

The CDR3 sequence: CASSEYGVYYEQYF. CDR3 nucleotide sequence: TGTGCCAGCAGTGAATATGGAGTGTACTACGAGCAGTACTTC. This chain connects TRBV25-1 to TRBJ2-7; D remains unclear. The CDR3 contains 14 residues. Deletions cut 0 bases from V and 3 bases from J, with 9 bases between. Germline V gives CDR1 MGHDK, CDR2 SYGVNS.

This clone was recorded once. The V call is TRBV28, the J call TRBJ1-5; tentatively, D is TRBD1 (5 bases). V dropped 5 bases and J dropped 1 base, with 12 bases sitting between them. The CDR3 contains 15 residues. CDR1 and CDR2 from the germline V gene are MDHEN and SYDVKM. CDR3 residues: CASSPWTRSNQPQHF. The CDR3, as DNA: TGTGCCAGCAGTCCCTGGACAAGGAGCAATCAGCCCCAGCATTTT.

The V call is TRBV12-5, the J call TRBJ1-2; 10 nucleotides match TRBD1. There are 15 residues in the CDR3. J was trimmed by 4 bases and V by 5 bases; bases with no gene match: 7. The germline gives CDR1 LGHNT, CDR2 FRNRAP. CDR3 residues: CASGPGTGAFYGYTF. The CDR3 nucleotides read TGTGCTAGTGGTCCGGGGACAGGGGCCTTCTATGGCTACACCTTC.